This T cell receptor beta chain emerged from a study of graft-versus-host responses after intestinal transplantation. Overall study context: For about three years after anti-thymocyte globulin induction, all recipients took tacrolimus and steroids.

V lost 1 base and J lost 5; bases outside the gene matches: 11. The germline gives CDR1 SGHNT, CDR2 YYREEE (reference sequence). The CDR3 is made up of 17 amino acids. Regarding this clone: Its cognate antigen is unknown.

Study-wide results and limits: GvH clones surfaced in recipient marrow, some emerging earlier in ileum or blood.

TCRdb's table, derived via immunoSEQ multiplex PCR, lists solely in-frame clones and lacks some. The sample has 85,000 to 90,000 clones, approximately 90% seen once. Sequenced material: unstimulated CD4+ T cells sorted from spleen or lymph node cells, taken before transplant. The chain carries TRBV5-4 and TRBJ2-7; 11 bases line up with TRBD2. This clonotype was sampled from a human donor who was the organ donor for an intestinal transplant. CDR3 nucleotides: TGTGCCAGCAGCTTGCCGGGGGCCGGGACTAGCGGACACGAGCAGTACTTC. The encoded protein is CASSLPGAGTSGHEQYF.